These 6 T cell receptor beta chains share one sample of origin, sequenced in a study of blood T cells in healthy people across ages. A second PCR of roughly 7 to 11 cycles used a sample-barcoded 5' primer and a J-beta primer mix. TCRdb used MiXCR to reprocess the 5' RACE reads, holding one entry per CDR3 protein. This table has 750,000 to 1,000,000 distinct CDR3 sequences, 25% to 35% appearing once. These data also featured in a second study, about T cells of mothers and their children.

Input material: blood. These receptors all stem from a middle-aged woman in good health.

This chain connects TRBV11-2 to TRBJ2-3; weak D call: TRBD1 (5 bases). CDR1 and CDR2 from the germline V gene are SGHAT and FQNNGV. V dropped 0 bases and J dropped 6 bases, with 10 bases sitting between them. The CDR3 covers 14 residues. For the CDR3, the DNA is TGTGCCAGCAGCTTAGAGGCAGGGCCTGATACGCAGTATTTT. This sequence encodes CASSLEAGPDTQYF.

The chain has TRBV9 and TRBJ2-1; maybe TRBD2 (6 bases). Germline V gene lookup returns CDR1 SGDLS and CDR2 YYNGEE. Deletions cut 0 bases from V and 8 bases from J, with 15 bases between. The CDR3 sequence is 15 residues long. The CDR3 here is CASSVGSEGWDEQFF. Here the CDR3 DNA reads TGTGCCAGCAGCGTAGGTTCGGAGGGGTGGGATGAGCAGTTCTTC.

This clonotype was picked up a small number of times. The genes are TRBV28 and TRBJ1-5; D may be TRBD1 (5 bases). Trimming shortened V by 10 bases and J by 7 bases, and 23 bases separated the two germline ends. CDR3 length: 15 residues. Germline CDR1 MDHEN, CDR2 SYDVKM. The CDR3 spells CAIETPGGRGQPQHF. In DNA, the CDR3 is TGTGCCATCGAGACCCCGGGGGGACGGGGGCAGCCCCAGCATTTT.

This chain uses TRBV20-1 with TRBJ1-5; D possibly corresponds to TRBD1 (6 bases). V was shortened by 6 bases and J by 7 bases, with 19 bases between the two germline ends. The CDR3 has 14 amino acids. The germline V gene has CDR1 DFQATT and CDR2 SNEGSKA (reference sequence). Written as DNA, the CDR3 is TGCAGTGCCGGGCCAATACAGGGTACGCAGCCCCAGCATTTT. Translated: CSAGPIQGTQPQHF.

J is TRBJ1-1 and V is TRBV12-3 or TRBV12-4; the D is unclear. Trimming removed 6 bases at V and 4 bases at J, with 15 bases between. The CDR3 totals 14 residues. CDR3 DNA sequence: TGTGCCAGCAGCCCCCGCGGGCGGTTCACTGAAGCTTTCTTT. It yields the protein CASSPRGRFTEAFF.

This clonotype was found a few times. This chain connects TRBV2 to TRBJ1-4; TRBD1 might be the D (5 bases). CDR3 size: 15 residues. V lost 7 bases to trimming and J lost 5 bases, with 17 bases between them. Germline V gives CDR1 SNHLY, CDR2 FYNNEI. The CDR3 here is CASTGAWGKNEKLFF. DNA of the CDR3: TGTGCCAGCACGGGAGCGTGGGGGAAGAATGAAAAACTGTTTTTT.